One and the same sample provided the 6 T cell receptor beta chains below, sequenced in a study of molecular identifiers for immune sequencing clone quantification. One entry per CDR3 protein results from TCRdb running MiXCR on the PCR reads. Of about 630,000 distinct CDR3 sequences in the sample, less than 30% were seen once. The sample taken for sequencing was naive CD8+ T cells from blood, with Jurkat cell RNA spiked in. The sample's subset: FACS-sorted CD8+CD4-CCR7+CD45RA+ naive T cells. Source of these receptors: a human donor in good health. Some libraries in this study had Jurkat cell RNA spiked in.

This sequence joins TRBV2 and TRBJ2-4; 9 positions agree with TRBD2. This CDR3 has 13 residues. Germline lookup yields CDR1 SNHLY and CDR2 FYNNEI. CDR3 bases: TGTCCCCGCGGGGGGGGGGCCAAAAACATTCAGTACTTC. Its translation: CPRGGGAKNIQYF.

This clonotype was seen a handful of times. The V call is TRBV7-9, the J call TRBJ2-5; perhaps TRBD2 as D (5 bases). V lost 5 bases and J 7 bases, leaving 17 bases between the germline ends. This CDR3 comprises 14 residues. Germline loops: CDR1 SEHNR, CDR2 FQNEAQ (reference sequence). In DNA, the CDR3 is TGTGCCAGCAGCCTCGGAGTCGAGGGTGTGACCCAGTACTTC. It is translated as CASSLGVEGVTQYF. The entire variable domain, with the rest obtained from reference TRBV7-9 and TRBJ2-5, is as follows: DTGVSQNPRHKITKRGQNVTFRCDPISEHNRLYWYRQTLGQGPEFLTYFQNEAQLEKSRLLSDRFSAERPKGSFSTLEIQRTEQGDSAMYLCASSLGVEGVTQYFGPGTRLLVL.

This clonotype came up many times. This chain connects TRBV4-3 to TRBJ2-5, with D maybe TRBD1 (6 bases). V shed 1 base and J shed 0 bases, with 12 bases lying between them. From germline, CDR1 is LGHNA and CDR2 YSLEER. This CDR3 comprises 16 residues. The CDR3 protein is CASSQAFGTYQETQYF. The CDR3 nucleotides read TGCGCCAGCAGCCAAGCCTTCGGGACATACCAAGAGACCCAGTACTTC.

The rearrangement uses TRBV7-6 and TRBJ2-5, with D perhaps TRBD2 (8 bases). CDR3 length: 19 residues. Germline-derived CDR1 and CDR2 are SGHVS and FNYEAQ. With 5 bases removed from V and 2 bases from J, the gap between germline ends came to 27 bases. CDR3 nucleotides: TGTGCCAGCAGCCCCAACGGGGGGGGGGGGGGACAGATGCAAGAGACCCAGTACTTC. This gives the protein CASSPNGGGGGQMQETQYF.

A note on this clonotype: A read error may explain this, as a much larger clone is one base away. The chain employs TRBV9 and TRBJ2-5; 9 positions match TRBD1. The CDR3 has 16 residues. Germline CDR1 is SGDLS and CDR2 is YYNGEE. The CDR3 nucleotides read TGTGCCAGCAGCATTAGCCGGGACAGGGTCCAAGAGTCCCAGTACTTC. Encoded protein: CASSISRDRVQESQYF.

Details on this clonotype: A much larger clone lies one base from this, so it may be a read error. This chain uses TRBV6-1 with TRBJ1-5; D is uncertain. Germline CDR1 MNHNS, CDR2 SASEGT. CDR3 length: 11 amino acids. CDR3 nucleotides: TGTGCCAGCAGTGAAAATCAGCCCCAGCAGTTT. It encodes CASSENQPQQF.